These 10 T cell receptor beta chains were all obtained from the same sample, sequenced in a study of T cell responses to AZD1222 COVID-19 vaccine. Only in-frame clones appear in the TCRdb table, and some are missing; sequencing was by immunoSEQ multiplex PCR. The repertoire consists of approximately 110,000 clones, with about 87% occurring once and the leading ten covering under 4.5%. The source was peripheral blood, collected on day 0 of AZD1222 vaccination. These receptors were taken from an adult in good health.

The V call is TRBV6-4, the J call TRBJ2-3; D remains ambiguous. The germline V gene has CDR1 MRHNA and CDR2 SNTAGT. V dropped 0 bases and J dropped 4 bases, with 11 bases sitting between them. The CDR3 runs to 15 residues. The CDR3 loop reads CASSDSSGSADTQYF. CDR3 in DNA: TGTGCCAGCAGTGACTCGTCCGGGTCTGCAGATACGCAGTATTTT.

This sequence joins TRBV6-1 and TRBJ2-1; 7 positions agree with TRBD2. Germline V gives CDR1 MNHNS, CDR2 SASEGT. The CDR3 is 16 residues long. V shed 2 bases, J shed 4 bases, and the junction held 8 bases outside the gene matches. CDR3 nucleotides: TGTGCCAGCAGTGAATTAGGGCTAGCGGTATACAATGAGCAGTTCTTC. It is translated as CASSELGLAVYNEQFF.

This chain uses TRBV5-7 with TRBJ1-1; D gene uncertain. TRBV5-7 is an ORF, and what it does is uncertain. This CDR3 is built from 13 residues. V was cut by 5 bases and J by 0 bases, with 8 bases left in between. The CDR3: CASRGIMNTEAFF. The CDR3, as DNA: TGTGCCAGCAGGGGGATTATGAACACTGAAGCTTTCTTT.

This chain uses TRBV4-2 with TRBJ1-2; TRBD1 agrees at 8 bases. CDR1 is LGHNA, CDR2 YNFKEQ, per germline. The trim removed 3 bases at V and 2 bases at J, leaving 2 bases unmatched. The CDR3 is made up of 14 amino acids. In DNA, the CDR3 is TGTGCCAGCAGCCACGCAGGGGGCAACTATGGCTACACCTTC. This gives the protein CASSHAGGNYGYTF.

The chain links TRBV9 to TRBJ1-3; D is uncertain. The germline V gene has CDR1 SGDLS and CDR2 YYNGEE. The CDR3 sequence is 13 residues long. Trimming removed 4 bases at V and 7 bases at J, with 12 bases between. This CDR3 reads CASSPRLGNTIYF. The CDR3 DNA reads TGTGCCAGCAGCCCCCGACTTGGGAACACCATATATTTT.

The chain uses TRBV10-3 and TRBJ2-3; 11 bases are a match to TRBD1. CDR1 is ENHRY and CDR2 is SYGVKD in the germline V gene. The CDR3 extends over 16 amino acids. J gave up 6 bases and V 2 bases, and 7 bases lay outside the gene matches. CDR3 DNA: TGTGCCATCAGTGAGGCGGACAGGGGGCTGAGGGATACGCAGTATTTT. It translates to CAISEADRGLRDTQYF.

The V gene is TRBV13, the J gene TRBJ1-6; 9 bases map to TRBD1. CDR1 PRHDT and CDR2 FYEKMQ come from the germline V gene (reference sequence). Trimming took 5 bases from V and 9 from J; bases not matched to a gene: 8. This CDR3 is built from 15 residues. Here the CDR3 reads CASSPPQGAGSPLHF. CDR3 DNA sequence: TGTGCCAGCAGCCCTCCACAGGGGGCCGGTTCACCCCTCCACTTT.

This clone was picked up one time. V gene TRBV3-1 (or the pseudogene TRBV3-2) combines with J gene TRBJ2-1; no reliable D call. Trimming took 0 bases from V and 8 from J, leaving 11 bases between them. There are 14 residues in the CDR3. Germline CDR1 reads LGHDT; CDR2 reads YNNKEL (reference sequence). The CDR3: CASSQDETRHEQFF. CDR3 nucleotides: TGTGCCAGCAGCCAAGATGAGACCCGGCATGAGCAGTTCTTC.

The V call is TRBV3-1 (or the pseudogene TRBV3-2), the J call TRBJ2-2, with D unclear. The germline CDR1 and CDR2 sequences are LGHDT and YNNKEL (reference sequence). Trimming took off 10 bases at V and 1 base at J, with 10 bases between the two ends. The CDR3 loop spans 13 amino acids. The CDR3 DNA reads TGTGCCACCGTGTCTGGGAACACCGGGGAGCTGTTTTTT. It encodes CATVSGNTGELFF.

The rearrangement links TRBV9 to TRBJ2-1; 7 bases align to TRBD2. The V and J ends lost 0 bases and 2 bases, in that order; junction bases with no gene match: 2. The CDR3 is made up of 15 amino acids. CDR1 and CDR2 (germline): SGDLS, YYNGEE. CDR3 amino acids: CASSVDGTTYNEQFF. CDR3 DNA: TGTGCCAGCAGCGTAGACGGGACTACCTACAATGAGCAGTTCTTC.